Detailed here is one T cell receptor beta chain. What this receptor recognizes is not known. Base qualities were left out, and no much larger clone turns up one base away. The sample is drawn from a study of blood T cell repertoires in COVID-19 (dated by TCRdb to 2019 to 2021). The study in broad terms: Samples covering the acute and convalescent phases of COVID-19 were provided by collaborators in the United States, Italy and Spain. The material from the prospective study consisted of cDNA or gDNA derived from T cells, B-cell-depleted T cells, or PBMCs. Deeply sampled blood TCRbeta repertoires from subjects exposed to, actively infected with, or recovered from COVID-19 were included in the dataset. The repertoires were released in a freely available public database meant as a resource for research on the immune response to SARS-CoV-2. Samples came from the ongoing ImmuneRACE study (first 160 participants) plus 1,254 subjects from 6 global collaborators. Nearly every sample came with metadata listing a de-identified subject ID, COVID-19 status, age in years and sex. HLA class I and class II types, where available, came from metadata supplied by the sample provider rather than from assay-based typing.

One collaborating source in Seattle enrolled patients while the patients were actively infected and followed the patients over time throughout the course of disease. The collaborating institutions used their own protocols to collect whole blood in K2EDTA tubes. Collaborator samples were shipped for TCRbeta analysis as frozen whole blood, isolated PBMCs, or DNA extracted from either sample type. Overall results and qualifications from the work: Clinical and demographic metadata were provided uncurated, with the amount varying by source and participant.

Trimming costs V 8 bases and J 4 bases, and their ends lie 17 bases apart. The germline V gene sets CDR1 to KGHDR and CDR2 to SFDVKD. The CDR3 runs 15 amino acids, cysteine and phenylalanine included. The kept DNA is CDR3 alone, 45 bases in frame from the first base. The immunoSEQ Assay, a bias-controlled multiplex PCR, was used to amplify TCRbeta CDR3 regions from genomic DNA. In the source study's methods: Nucleated cell counts per sample were estimated from amplification of reference gene primers within the assay. To quantify the absolute abundance of each unique TCRbeta CDR3 rearrangement, sequence reads were collapsed and filtered. Productive Simpson clonality was computed per sample as the square root of Simpson's diversity index over productive rearrangements. The table comes from immuneACCESS by way of TCRdb, which keeps in-frame sequences with V and J called. Part of the clones is missing from these tables; in studies checked, under half for an unresolved V gene and the rest for unknown reasons. The V and J calls and clone size were taken over from that table, and D and trimming were inferred from the DNA. The sample table lists roughly 11,000 clones, roughly 70% of them with a count of one. The ten top clones hold less than 7.5% of the sample.

Sequenced: peripheral blood. The receptor was derived from a man in his 60s with COVID-19, enrolled during active disease. This sequence uses TRBV24-1 and TRBJ2-1, with TRBD2 perhaps the D gene, on 5 matching bases. The nucleotide sequence is given as TGTGCCACCACCTCTACTAGTTCGGGTTACAATGAGCAGTTCTTC. Its protein product is CATTSTSSGYNEQFF.